The sequence of this T cell receptor beta chain was determined in a study of shared clonotypes between healthy human individuals. Study results and limitations: The rarefaction results pointed to incomplete sorted-subset sequencing despite large depth. Investigators collected only blood, and repertoires in tissues likely differ.

Germline trimming cut 6 bases from V and 3 bases from J; bases unmatched to any gene: 4. This CDR3 has 16 amino acids. Germline CDR1 is MDHEN and CDR2 is SYDVKM. A note on this clone: As yet, its antigen is unknown.

Assay: immunoSEQ multiplex PCR; the TCRdb copy retains only in-frame clones and omits some. The sample yields over a million clones, 75% to 85% seen once. The chain has TRBV28 and TRBJ2-2; 13 bases are shared with TRBD2. The clonotype comes from a man aged 18 to 35 in good health. Some clones in this sample may be carry-over from other donors' samples. Material for sequencing was memory CD4+ T cells from PBMCs. The subset is: CD45RA-negative fraction. The CDR3 region has the DNA TGTGCCAGCAGAAGACTAGCGGGAGGAGACACCGGGGAGCTGTTTTTT. This encodes CASRRLAGGDTGELFF. Full variable domain (outside the CDR3, taken from reference TRBV28 and TRBJ2-2): DVKVTQSSRYLVKRTGEKVFLECVQDMDHENMFWYRQDPGLGLRLIYFSYDVKMKEKGDIPEGYSVSREKKERFSLILESASTNQTSMYLCASRRLAGGDTGELFFGEGSRLTVL.